One sample yielded the 17 T cell receptor beta chains listed below, sequenced in a study of early T cells in non-severe SARS-CoV-2 infection. TCRdb processed the 5' RACE reads anew with MiXCR; each CDR3 protein has one entry. The sample includes 55,000 to 85,000 distinct CDR3 sequences, 9% to 15% of them seen just once. Sequencing input: whole blood. All receptors come from an adult who was a healthcare worker with PCR-confirmed SARS-CoV-2 infection or an uninfected control (not recorded which).

The genes are TRBV18 and TRBJ1-1; D might be TRBD1 (5 bases). Deletions cut 3 bases from V and 2 bases from J, with 16 bases between. This CDR3 spans 16 amino acids. CDR1 KGHSH and CDR2 LQKENI come from the germline V gene. The CDR3 bases are TGTGCCAGCTCACCTAATCCGGGGCAAACTAACACTGAAGCTTTCTTT. Translation: CASSPNPGQTNTEAFF.

This clonotype has a handful of counts. The chain is built from TRBV3-1 and TRBJ2-7; no firm D call. Trimming shortened V by 2 bases and J by 3 bases, and 11 bases separated the two germline ends. The CDR3 extends over 14 amino acids. CDR1 LGHDT and CDR2 YNNKEL come from the germline V gene (reference sequence). DNA for the CDR3: TGTGCCAGCAGCCAAATGCCAGGAAGCTACGAGCAGTACTTC. It encodes CASSQMPGSYEQYF.

The chain uses TRBV6-6 and TRBJ2-2; 9 bases are a match to TRBD1. With 6 bases clipped from V and 4 bases from J, the junction kept 6 bases outside the gene matches. CDR3 length equals 15 residues. Germline CDR1 and CDR2: MNHNY and SVGAGI (reference sequence). The CDR3 spells CASRQGAPSTGELFF. CDR3 nucleotide sequence: TGTGCCAGCAGACAGGGGGCGCCTAGCACCGGGGAGCTGTTTTTT.

V usage is TRBV7-9 and J usage is TRBJ2-6, with no clear D. The CDR3 totals 16 residues. The germline gives CDR1 SEHNR, CDR2 FQNEAQ (reference sequence). V was pared by 2 bases and J by 0 bases, with 8 bases between. In nucleotides, the CDR3 is TGTGCCAGCAGCTTAACAGCTCCCTCTGGGGCCAACGTCCTGACTTTC. It encodes CASSLTAPSGANVLTF.

This clonotype has a handful of counts. The V and J genes are TRBV20-1 and TRBJ2-3; D is unclear. Germline V CDR1 and CDR2: DFQATT, SNEGSKA (reference sequence). The V end lost 3 bases, the J end lost 1 base, and 8 bases lay between the germline ends. The CDR3 covers 13 residues. DNA for the CDR3: TGCAGTGCTAGCCGGCAGGGCACAGATACGCAGTATTTT. Encoded protein: CSASRQGTDTQYF.

The chain's CDR3 is CASSLGHEMNTEAFF. The CDR3 DNA reads TGCGCCAGCAGCTTAGGACACGAAATGAACACTGAAGCTTTCTTT. The chain employs TRBV5-1 and TRBJ1-1, with a weak D call TRBD1 (5 bases). In germline, CDR1 is SGHRS, CDR2 YFSETQ. Trimming stripped 2 bases from V and 0 bases from J, with 11 bases between. The CDR3 contains 15 residues.

V usage is TRBV6-5 and J usage is TRBJ2-3; D is undetermined. This CDR3 spans 17 amino acids. V was cut by 1 base and J by 0 bases, with 14 bases left in between. Germline V gene sequence: CDR1 MNHEY, CDR2 SVGAGI. The CDR3 DNA is TGTGCCAGCAGTTACTTCCGACCCGGTAGTAGCACAGATACGCAGTATTTT. Translated, it gives CASSYFRPGSSTDTQYF.

The chain employs TRBV12-3 or TRBV12-4 and TRBJ1-6; 8 bases align to TRBD1. CDR3 length: 15 residues. The V and J ends lost 6 bases and 5 bases, in that order; junction bases with no gene match: 6. CDR3 coding DNA: TGTGCCAGCAGATACGGGACAGGCCATAATTCACCCCTCCACTTT. It encodes CASRYGTGHNSPLHF.

This clonotype has more than one count but fewer than ten. The genes are TRBV6-1 and TRBJ1-2, with TRBD1 matching 7 bases. The germline CDR1 and CDR2 sequences are MNHNS and SASEGT. This CDR3 is built from 14 residues. V lost 10 bases and J lost 7; bases outside the gene matches: 15. This chain's CDR3 is CATQRTGHFGGYTF. In DNA form, the CDR3 reads TGTGCCACCCAGAGGACAGGCCATTTTGGTGGCTACACCTTC.

The chain has TRBV6-1 and TRBJ2-5, with 10 bases matching TRBD1. The trim removed 6 bases at V and 5 bases at J, leaving 15 bases unmatched. The CDR3 contains 17 residues. Germline CDR1 reads MNHNS; CDR2 reads SASEGT. The CDR3, as DNA: TGTGCCAGCAGAGCATTTACCGGGACAGGGGCAGGGGAGACCCAGTACTTC. Its protein product is CASRAFTGTGAGETQYF.

This clonotype was seen repeatedly, ten times or more. The chain couples TRBV20-1 to TRBJ1-5; D gene unclear. Trimming shortened V by 6 bases and J by 6 bases, and 15 bases separated the two germline ends. The length of the CDR3 is 13 residues. CDR1 is DFQATT and CDR2 is SNEGSKA in the germline V gene (reference sequence). The CDR3 nucleotides read TGCAGTGCCCTGGGCCCGGGGAGTCAGCCCCAGCATTTT. Its translation is CSALGPGSQPQHF.

This clonotype was observed many times. The V call is TRBV5-6, the J call TRBJ1-2, with a weak D call TRBD1 (5 bases). The V gene lost 1 base and the J gene lost 7 bases, with 17 bases spanning the gap. There are 15 residues in the CDR3. The germline gives CDR1 SGHDT, CDR2 YYEEEE. The CDR3, as DNA: TGTGCCAGCAGCTTGTTCTCGTCCGGGGGTGTTGGCTACACCTTC. This translates into CASSLFSSGGVGYTF.

By share, this clonotype counts as medium-sized. The J gene is TRBJ2-3, the V gene TRBV12-3 or TRBV12-4; no definite D call. V lost 1 base to trimming and J lost 2 bases, with 7 bases between them. The CDR3 spans 14 residues. In nucleotides, the CDR3 is TGTGCCAGCAGTTTAGGGCGAACCACAGATACGCAGTATTTT. It translates to CASSLGRTTDTQYF.

In its sample, this clonotype was seen a few times. The chain combines TRBV25-1 with TRBJ1-5, with D hard to call. The CDR3 is made up of 17 amino acids. V shed 6 bases and J shed 5 bases, with 23 bases lying between them. In germline, CDR1 is MGHDK, CDR2 SYGVNS. The CDR3 spells CASSRPPAQAGYQPQHF. The CDR3 DNA follows: TGTGCCAGCAGCCGCCCCCCCGCCCAGGCGGGTTATCAGCCCCAGCATTTT.

The V and J genes are TRBV20-1 and TRBJ2-7; D might be TRBD2 (6 bases). The V end lost 5 bases, the J end lost 6 bases, and 17 bases lay between the germline ends. The CDR3 covers 13 residues. CDR1 and CDR2 (germline): DFQATT, SNEGSKA (reference sequence). The CDR3 region has the DNA TGCAGTGCTCCACCGGGACTGGGCGCCGAGCAGTACTTC. Its protein is CSAPPGLGAEQYF.

The chain employs TRBV28 and TRBJ2-7; 7 nucleotides agree with TRBD2. V was pared by 7 bases and J by 0 bases, with 9 bases of the junction left unmatched. The CDR3 consists of 15 residues. The germline gives CDR1 MDHEN, CDR2 SYDVKM. The CDR3 protein is CASTLAGTISYEQYF. DNA for the CDR3: TGTGCCAGCACCTTAGCGGGCACGATCTCCTACGAGCAGTACTTC.

This clonotype was seen many times. The gene calls are TRBV27 and TRBJ1-1; 7 nucleotides line up with TRBD1. Germline CDR1 and CDR2: MNHEY and SMNVEV (reference sequence). V was clipped by 4 bases and J by 2 bases; unmatched bases: 4. The length of the CDR3 is 14 residues. Here the CDR3 reads CASSYGTANTEAFF. The CDR3 DNA sequence: TGTGCCAGCAGTTACGGGACAGCTAACACTGAAGCTTTCTTT.